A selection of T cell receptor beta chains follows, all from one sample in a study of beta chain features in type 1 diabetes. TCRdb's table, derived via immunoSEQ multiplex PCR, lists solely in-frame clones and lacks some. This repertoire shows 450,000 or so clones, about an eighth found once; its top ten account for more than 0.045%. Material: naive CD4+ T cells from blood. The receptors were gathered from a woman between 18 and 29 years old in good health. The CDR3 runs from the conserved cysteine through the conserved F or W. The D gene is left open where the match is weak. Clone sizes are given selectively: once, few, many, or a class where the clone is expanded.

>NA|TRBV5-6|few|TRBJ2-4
CASSLGGPLAKNIQYF
TGTGCCAGCAGCTTGGGAGGGCCCCTAGCCAAAAACATTCAGTACTTC
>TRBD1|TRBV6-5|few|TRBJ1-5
CASSYSKTGYQPQHF
TGTGCCAGCAGTTACTCAAAGACAGGGTATCAGCCCCAGCATTTT
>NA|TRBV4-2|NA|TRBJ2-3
CASSQEALLTDTQYF
TGTGCCAGCAGCCAAGAAGCCTTGCTCACAGATACGCAGTATTTT
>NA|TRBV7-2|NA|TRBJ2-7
CASSLEGGFYEQYF
TGTGCCAGCAGCTTAGAGGGCGGATTCTACGAGCAGTACTTC
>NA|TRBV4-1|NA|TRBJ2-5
CASSQRLTEYQETQYF
TGCGCCAGCAGCCAACGATTGACAGAGTACCAAGAGACCCAGTACTTC
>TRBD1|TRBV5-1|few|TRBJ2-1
CASSPGTGGYEQFF
TGCGCCAGCAGCCCCGGTACAGGGGGCTATGAGCAGTTCTTC
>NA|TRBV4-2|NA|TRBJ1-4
CASSRTQGGVTNEKLFF
TGTGCCAGCAGCCGCACACAGGGCGGAGTAACTAATGAAAAACTGTTTTTT
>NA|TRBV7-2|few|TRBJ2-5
CASSLYDGGQGETQYF
TGTGCCAGCAGCTTATACGACGGGGGGCAGGGAGAGACCCAGTACTTC
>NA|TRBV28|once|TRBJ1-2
CASSDRRWGYTF
TGTGCCAGCTCGGACAGACGTTGGGGCTACACCTTC
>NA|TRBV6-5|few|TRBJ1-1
CASSYEGDTEAFF
TGTGCCAGCAGTTACGAGGGTGATACTGAAGCTTTCTTT
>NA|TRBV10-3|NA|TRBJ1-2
CAISESGEHYGYTF
TGTGCCATCAGTGAGTCGGGTGAGCACTATGGCTACACCTTC
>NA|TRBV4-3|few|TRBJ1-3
CASSQGWGESGNTIYF
TGCGCCAGCAGCCAAGGATGGGGGGAATCTGGAAACACCATATATTTT
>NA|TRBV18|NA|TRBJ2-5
CASSPTGQETQYF
TGTGCCAGCTCACCAACAGGCCAAGAGACCCAGTACTTC
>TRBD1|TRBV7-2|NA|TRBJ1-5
CASSMNRGGQPQHF
TGTGCCAGCAGCATGAACAGGGGTGGACAGCCCCAGCATTTT
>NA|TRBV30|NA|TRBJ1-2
CACYLGPAGYTF
TGTGCCTGTTACCTAGGTCCGGCGGGCTACACCTTC
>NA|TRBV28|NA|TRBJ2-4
CASSPTGSRDIQYF
TGTGCCAGCAGTCCCACCGGGTCCCGAGACATTCAGTACTTC
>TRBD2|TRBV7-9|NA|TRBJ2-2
CASSLEGLAAGKAKLFF
TGTGCCAGCAGCTTAGAAGGGCTAGCGGCCGGGAAGGCAAAGCTGTTTTTT